This record concerns one T cell receptor beta chain sequence. These data come from a study of blood T cell repertoires in COVID-19. In the study overall: The United States, Italy and Spain were the sources of the acute and convalescent COVID-19 samples. The analysed material was cDNA or gDNA that came from T cells, B-cell-depleted T cells, or PBMCs.

Original processing notes: Amplification of reference gene primers was used by the study to estimate nucleated cell counts. Data came from immunoSEQ multiplex PCR; TCRdb stores just in-frame clones and leaves some out. V and J calls and clone size come straight from that table; D and trimming were deduced from the DNA. The sample holds 100,000 or so clones, about 77% seen once. Germline CDR1 MDHEN, CDR2 SYDVKM. CDR3 length: 19 amino acids. V gave up 7 bases and J gave up 4 bases, with 28 bases separating them. Sequenced input: peripheral blood. This receptor was identified in a woman in her seventies with acute or convalescent COVID-19. The chain links TRBV28 to TRBJ1-4, with TRBD1 as a possible D gene (6 bases). CDR3 DNA: TGTGCCAGCACCCAATGGCAGGGGTTATTTCTTCGGGGTAATGAAAAACTGTTTTTT. Protein: CASTQWQGLFLRGNEKLFF.